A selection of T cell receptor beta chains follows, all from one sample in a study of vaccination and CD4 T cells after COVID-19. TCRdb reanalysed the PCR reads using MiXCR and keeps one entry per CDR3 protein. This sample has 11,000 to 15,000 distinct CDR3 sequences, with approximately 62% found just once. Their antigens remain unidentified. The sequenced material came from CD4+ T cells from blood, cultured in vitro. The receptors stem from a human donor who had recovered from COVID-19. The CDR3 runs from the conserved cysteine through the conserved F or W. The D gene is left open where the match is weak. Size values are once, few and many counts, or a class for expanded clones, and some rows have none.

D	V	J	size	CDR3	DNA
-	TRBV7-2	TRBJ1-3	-	CASSASRGRGGNTIYF	TGTGCCAGCAGCGCCAGCAGGGGTCGTGGTGGAAACACCATATATTTT
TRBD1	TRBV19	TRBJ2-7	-	CASSSPRDRGSYEQYF	TGTGCCAGTAGTTCTCCTCGGGACAGGGGCTCCTACGAGCAGTACTTC
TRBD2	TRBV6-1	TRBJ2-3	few	CASKAGVSTDTQYF	TGTGCCAGCAAAGCGGGAGTAAGCACAGATACGCAGTATTTT
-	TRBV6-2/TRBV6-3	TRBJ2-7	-	CASSSPGSNYEQYF	TGTGCCAGCAGTTCACCCGGGTCCAACTACGAGCAGTACTTC
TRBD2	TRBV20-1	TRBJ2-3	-	CSAPTLAGGTIWQYF	TGCAGTGCTCCAACACTAGCGGGGGGTACAATTTGGCAGTATTTT
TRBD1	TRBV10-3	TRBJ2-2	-	CAISGDRETGELFF	TGTGCCATCAGTGGCGACAGGGAAACCGGGGAGCTGTTTTTT
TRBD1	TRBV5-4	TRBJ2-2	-	CASSLGTGGHTGELFF	TGTGCCAGCAGCTTGGGGACAGGGGGACACACCGGGGAGCTGTTTTTT
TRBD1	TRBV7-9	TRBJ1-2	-	CASSSLRKDREANYGYTF	TGTGCCAGCAGCTCCCTGAGGAAGGACAGGGAAGCTAACTATGGCTACACCTTC
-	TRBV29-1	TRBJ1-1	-	CSVGKQANTEAFF	TGCAGCGTTGGAAAACAGGCGAACACTGAAGCTTTCTTT
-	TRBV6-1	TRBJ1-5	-	CASRRDKDSNQPQHF	TGTGCCAGCAGACGGGACAAGGATAGCAATCAGCCCCAGCATTTT
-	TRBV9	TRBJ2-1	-	CASSVALGEAYNEQFF	TGTGCCAGCAGCGTAGCTTTAGGCGAAGCCTACAATGAGCAGTTCTTC
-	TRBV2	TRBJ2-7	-	CASSKSSYEQYF	TGTGCCAGCAGTAAGAGCTCCTACGAGCAGTACTTC
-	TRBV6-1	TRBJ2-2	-	CASNRADTGELFF	TGTGCCAGCAACAGGGCTGACACCGGGGAGCTGTTTTTT
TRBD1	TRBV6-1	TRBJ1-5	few	CATVPGTGLNQPQHF	TGTGCCACCGTTCCAGGGACAGGGTTAAATCAGCCCCAGCATTTT
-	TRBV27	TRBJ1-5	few	CASRGSGSNQPQHF	TGTGCCAGCAGAGGTTCTGGGAGCAATCAGCCCCAGCATTTT
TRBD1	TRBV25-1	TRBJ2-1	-	CASSPGGIYNEQFF	TGTGCCAGCAGCCCAGGGGGAATTTACAATGAGCAGTTCTTC
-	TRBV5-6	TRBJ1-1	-	CASSLEGRSSRTEAFF	TGTGCCAGCAGCTTGGAAGGGCGCAGCTCGCGGACTGAAGCTTTCTTT
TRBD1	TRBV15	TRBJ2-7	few	CATSRTGTYEQYF	TGTGCCACCAGTAGGACAGGGACCTACGAGCAGTACTTC
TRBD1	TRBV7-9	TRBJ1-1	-	CASSTKGQGEAFF	TGTGCCAGCAGCACCAAGGGACAGGGTGAAGCTTTCTTT
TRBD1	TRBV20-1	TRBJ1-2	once	CSARDRQGAFGYTF	TGCAGTGCTAGAGATAGGCAGGGGGCGTTTGGCTACACCTTC
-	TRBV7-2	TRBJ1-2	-	CASSSPTLGSNYGYTF	TGTGCCAGCAGCTCCCCCACCTTGGGCTCTAACTATGGCTACACCTTC
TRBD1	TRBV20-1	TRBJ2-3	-	CSALDRGRIDTQYF	TGCAGTGCTCTAGACAGGGGGCGAATAGATACGCAGTATTTT
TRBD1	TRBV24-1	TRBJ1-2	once	CATSERTGDGYTF	TGTGCCACCAGTGAGAGGACAGGCGATGGCTACACCTTC
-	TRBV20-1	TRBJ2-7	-	CSARSGDKRRYEQYF	TGCAGTGCTAGATCCGGGGACAAGAGGAGATACGAGCAGTACTTC
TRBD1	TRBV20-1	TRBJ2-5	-	CSARTGAGETQYF	TGCAGTGCACGGACAGGGGCGGGGGAGACCCAGTACTTC
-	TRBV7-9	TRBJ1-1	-	CASSYIWTVNTEAFF	TGTGCCAGCAGCTACATTTGGACGGTGAACACTGAAGCTTTCTTT
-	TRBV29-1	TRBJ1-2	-	CSVEKGDGGGYTF	TGCAGCGTTGAAAAGGGGGATGGGGGAGGCTACACCTTC
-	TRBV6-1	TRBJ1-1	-	CTSSNRGRGDTEAFF	TGTACCAGCAGTAACCGCGGACGGGGGGACACTGAAGCTTTCTTT
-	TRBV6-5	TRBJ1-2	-	CASSYSGPNYGYTF	TGTGCCAGCAGTTACTCAGGGCCTAACTATGGCTACACCTTC
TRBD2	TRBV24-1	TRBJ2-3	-	CATSDTKPGLGADTQYF	TGTGCCACCAGTGACACTAAACCGGGACTAGGCGCCGATACGCAGTATTTT
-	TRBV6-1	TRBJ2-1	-	CASSEERSYNEQFF	TGTGCCAGCAGTGAAGAAAGATCTTACAATGAGCAGTTCTTC
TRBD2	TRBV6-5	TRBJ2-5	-	CASSYSSGESQTQYF	TGTGCCAGCAGTTACTCTAGCGGGGAAAGTCAGACCCAGTACTTC
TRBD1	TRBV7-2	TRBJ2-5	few	CASSLTGGQETQYF	TGTGCCAGCAGCTTGACAGGGGGCCAAGAGACCCAGTACTTC
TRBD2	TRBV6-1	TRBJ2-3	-	CASSTTSGHRETQYF	TGTGCCAGCAGTACCACTAGCGGGCACAGAGAAACGCAGTATTTT
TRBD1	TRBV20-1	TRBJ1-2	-	CSASTGALGGYTF	TGCAGTGCTAGTACAGGGGCACTTGGGGGCTACACCTTC
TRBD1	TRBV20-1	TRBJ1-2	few	CSARGDRASYGYTF	TGCAGTGCTAGAGGGGACAGGGCCTCCTATGGCTACACCTTC
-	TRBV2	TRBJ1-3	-	CASTGAGNTIYF	TGTGCCAGCACGGGGGCTGGAAACACCATATATTTT
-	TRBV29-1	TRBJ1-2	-	CSVELANYGYTF	TGCAGCGTAGAGTTAGCTAACTATGGCTACACCTTC